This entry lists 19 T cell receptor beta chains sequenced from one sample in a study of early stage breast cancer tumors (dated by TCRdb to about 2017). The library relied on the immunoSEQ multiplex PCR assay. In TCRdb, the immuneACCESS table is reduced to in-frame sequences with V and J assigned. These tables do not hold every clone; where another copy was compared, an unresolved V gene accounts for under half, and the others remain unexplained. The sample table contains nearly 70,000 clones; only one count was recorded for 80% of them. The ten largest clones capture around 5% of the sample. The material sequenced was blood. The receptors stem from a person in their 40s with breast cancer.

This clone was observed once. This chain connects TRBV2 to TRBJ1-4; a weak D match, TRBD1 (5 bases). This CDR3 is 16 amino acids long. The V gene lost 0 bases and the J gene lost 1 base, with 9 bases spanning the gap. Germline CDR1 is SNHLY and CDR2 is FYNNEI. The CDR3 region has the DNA TGTGCCAGCAGTGAAGCGGGAAGGGGAACTAATGAAAAACTGTTTTTT. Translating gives CASSEAGRGTNEKLFF.

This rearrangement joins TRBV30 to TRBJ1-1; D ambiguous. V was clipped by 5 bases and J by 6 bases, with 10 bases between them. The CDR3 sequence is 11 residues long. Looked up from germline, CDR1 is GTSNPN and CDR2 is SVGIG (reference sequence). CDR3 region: CAWFRSAEAFF. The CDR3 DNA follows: TGTGCCTGGTTCAGAAGCGCTGAAGCTTTCTTT.

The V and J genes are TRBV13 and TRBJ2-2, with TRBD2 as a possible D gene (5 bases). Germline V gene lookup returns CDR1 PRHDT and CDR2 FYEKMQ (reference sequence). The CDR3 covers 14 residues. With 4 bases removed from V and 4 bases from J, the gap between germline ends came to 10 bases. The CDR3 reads CASSSGLSTGELFF. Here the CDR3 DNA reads TGTGCCAGCAGCTCCGGACTGAGCACCGGGGAGCTGTTTTTT.

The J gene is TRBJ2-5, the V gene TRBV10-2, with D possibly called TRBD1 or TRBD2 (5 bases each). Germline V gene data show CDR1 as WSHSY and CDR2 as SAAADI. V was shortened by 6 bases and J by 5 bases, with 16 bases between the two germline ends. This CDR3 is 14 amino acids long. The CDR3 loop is CASSFRGRVETQYF. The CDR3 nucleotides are TGCGCCAGCAGCTTCCGGGGCCGTGTGGAGACCCAGTACTTC.

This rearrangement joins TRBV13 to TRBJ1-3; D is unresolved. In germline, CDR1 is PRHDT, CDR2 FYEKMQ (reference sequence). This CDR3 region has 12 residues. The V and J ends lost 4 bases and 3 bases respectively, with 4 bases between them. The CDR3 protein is CASSSIGNTIYF. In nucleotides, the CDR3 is TGTGCCAGCAGCTCAATTGGAAACACCATATATTTT.

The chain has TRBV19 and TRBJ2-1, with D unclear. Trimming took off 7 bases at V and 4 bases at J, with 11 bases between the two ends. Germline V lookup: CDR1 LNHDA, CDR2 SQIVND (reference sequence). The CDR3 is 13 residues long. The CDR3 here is CASTETGYNEQFF. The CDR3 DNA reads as TGTGCCAGTACCGAGACCGGGTACAATGAGCAGTTCTTC.

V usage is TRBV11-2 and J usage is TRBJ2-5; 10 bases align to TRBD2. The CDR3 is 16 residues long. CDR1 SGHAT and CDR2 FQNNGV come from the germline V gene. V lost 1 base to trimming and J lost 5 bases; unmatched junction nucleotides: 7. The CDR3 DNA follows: TGTGCCAGCAGCTTAGGAGCAGCGGGAGGGAGGGAGACCCAGTACTTC. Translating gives CASSLGAAGGRETQYF.

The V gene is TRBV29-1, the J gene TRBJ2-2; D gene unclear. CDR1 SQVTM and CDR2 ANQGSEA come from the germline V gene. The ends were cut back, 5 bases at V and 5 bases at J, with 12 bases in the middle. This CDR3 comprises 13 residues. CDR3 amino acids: CSVHQVETGELFF. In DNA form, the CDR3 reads TGCAGCGTTCACCAGGTCGAAACCGGGGAGCTGTTTTTT.

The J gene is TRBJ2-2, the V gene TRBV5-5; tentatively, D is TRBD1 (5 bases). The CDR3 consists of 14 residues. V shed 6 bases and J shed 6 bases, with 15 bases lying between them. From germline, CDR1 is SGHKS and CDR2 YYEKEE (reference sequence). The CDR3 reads CASIYRYVAGELFF. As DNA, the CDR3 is TGTGCCAGCATCTACAGGTATGTTGCCGGGGAGCTGTTTTTT.

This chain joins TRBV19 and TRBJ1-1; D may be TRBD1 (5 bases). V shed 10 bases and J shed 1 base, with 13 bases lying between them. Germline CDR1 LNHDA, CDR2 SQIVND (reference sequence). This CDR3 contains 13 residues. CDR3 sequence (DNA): TGTGCCACCAGAAATGACAGGAACACTGAAGCTTTCTTT. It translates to CATRNDRNTEAFF.

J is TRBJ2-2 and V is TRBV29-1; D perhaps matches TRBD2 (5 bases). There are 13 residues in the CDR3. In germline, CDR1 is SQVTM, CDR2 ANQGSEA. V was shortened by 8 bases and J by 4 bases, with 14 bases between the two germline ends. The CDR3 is CSTQSGGTGELFF. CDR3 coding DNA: TGCAGCACCCAGAGTGGAGGCACCGGGGAGCTGTTTTTT.

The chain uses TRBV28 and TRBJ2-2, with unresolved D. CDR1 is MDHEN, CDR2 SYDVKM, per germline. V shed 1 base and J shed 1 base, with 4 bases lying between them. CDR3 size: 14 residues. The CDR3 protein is CASSLFLNTGELFF. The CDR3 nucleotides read TGTGCCAGCAGTTTATTCCTGAACACCGGGGAGCTGTTTTTT. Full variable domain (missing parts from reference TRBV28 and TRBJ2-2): DVKVTQSSRYLVKRTGEKVFLECVQDMDHENMFWYRQDPGLGLRLIYFSYDVKMKEKGDIPEGYSVSREKKERFSLILESASTNQTSMYLCASSLFLNTGELFFGEGSRLTVL.

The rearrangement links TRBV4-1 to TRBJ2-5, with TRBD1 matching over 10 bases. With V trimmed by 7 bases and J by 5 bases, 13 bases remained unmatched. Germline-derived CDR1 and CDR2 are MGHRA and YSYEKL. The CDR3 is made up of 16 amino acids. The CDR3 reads CASKRTPTGGEETQYF. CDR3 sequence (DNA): TGCGCCAGCAAACGGACGCCGACAGGGGGCGAGGAGACCCAGTACTTC.

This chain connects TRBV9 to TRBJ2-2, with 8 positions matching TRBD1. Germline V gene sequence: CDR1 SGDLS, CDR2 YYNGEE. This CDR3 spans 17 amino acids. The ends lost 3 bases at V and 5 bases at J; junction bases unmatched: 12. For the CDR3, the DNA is TGTGCCAGCAGCGAGCCGGCGGACAGGGTTGGGACCGGGGAGCTGTTTTTT. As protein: CASSEPADRVGTGELFF.

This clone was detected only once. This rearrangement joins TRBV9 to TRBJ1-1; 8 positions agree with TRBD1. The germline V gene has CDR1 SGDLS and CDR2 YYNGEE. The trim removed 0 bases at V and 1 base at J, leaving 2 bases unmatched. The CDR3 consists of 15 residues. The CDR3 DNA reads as TGTGCCAGCAGCGTAGACGGGACAGGGAACACTGAAGCTTTCTTT. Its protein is CASSVDGTGNTEAFF.

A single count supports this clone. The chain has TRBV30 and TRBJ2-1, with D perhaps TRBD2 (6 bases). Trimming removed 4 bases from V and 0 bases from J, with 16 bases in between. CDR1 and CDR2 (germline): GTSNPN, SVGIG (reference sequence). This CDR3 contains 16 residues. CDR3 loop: CAWTWGGTISYNEQFF. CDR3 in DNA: TGTGCCTGGACCTGGGGCGGGACGATCTCCTACAATGAGCAGTTCTTC.

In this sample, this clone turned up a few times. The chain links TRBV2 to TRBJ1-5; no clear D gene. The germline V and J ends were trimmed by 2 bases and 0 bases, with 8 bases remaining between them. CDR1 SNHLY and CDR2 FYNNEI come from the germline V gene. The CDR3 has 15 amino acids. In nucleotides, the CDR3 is TGTGCCAGCAGTGAAAGTAGGAATAGCAATCAGCCCCAGCATTTT. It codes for CASSESRNSNQPQHF.

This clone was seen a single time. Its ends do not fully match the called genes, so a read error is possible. The DNA for the CDR3 is TGTACCAGCCTTAGCGGGATGGGGGCAGATACGCAGTATTTT. Protein: CTSLSGMGADTQYF. This sequence joins TRBV19 and TRBJ2-3; 8 positions agree with TRBD2. This CDR3 spans 14 amino acids. Per germline, CDR1 LNHDA and CDR2 SQIVND (reference sequence).

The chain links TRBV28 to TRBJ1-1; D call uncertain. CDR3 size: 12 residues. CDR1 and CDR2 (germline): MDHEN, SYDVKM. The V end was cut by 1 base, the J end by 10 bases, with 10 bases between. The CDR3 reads CASSLLGGRAFF. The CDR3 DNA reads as TGTGCCAGCAGTTTATTGGGAGGGAGAGCTTTCTTT.